Below, one TCR beta chain is given with its context. Its target antigen remains unknown. Base qualities are not recorded, but no much larger clone differs from it by a single base. Reading from cysteine to phenylalanine, the CDR3 counts 15 amino acids. Of all the DNA, just the CDR3 is kept, 45 bases in frame from base 1. The trim is 0 bases for V and 7 bases for J, with a gap of 13 bases between the germline ends. Taken from the germline V gene, the CDR1 and CDR2 loops are KGHDR and SFDVKD. The data are from a study of T-cell memory formation after mild COVID-19 (dated by TCRdb to about 2021). Looking at the study overall: Most TCR sequence clusters were specific to one of the two donors. Two young, previously healthy adult volunteers, one female and one male, were included in the cohort. In a couple of donors, T-cell clones that expanded and contracted after mild COVID-19 were tracked by sequencing TCRalpha and TCRbeta repertoires over time.

Ficoll-Paque density gradient centrifugation was used to isolate PBMCs. Findings and caveats that apply to the study as a whole: SARS-CoV-2 specificity was not confirmed for the second-wave clones peaking on day 37. Contracting CD4+ clones turned up mainly in the CM and EM memory subsets, whereas EMRA was where CD8+ clones were enriched. Some responding clones were found in pre-infection memory, which suggests that pre-existing cross-reactive memory T cells took part in the SARS-CoV-2 response. The study included only a couple of mild cases, and larger cohorts that include severe cases with pre-infection samples were judged to be necessary. From day 15 to 85, contracting clones showed balanced CD4/CD8 phenotypes, whereas a second wave of clones that expanded from day 15 to 37 leaned towards CD4+.

Sequencing took place on an Illumina NovaSeq 6000. TCRalpha and TCRbeta cDNA libraries were built by 5'RACE with constant-segment primers, adding sample barcodes and unique molecular identifiers. RNA was extracted from every sample with Trizol reagent. Libraries were amplified in two PCR steps, with a second sample barcode and Illumina TruSeq adapters added in the second step. The libraries were sequenced on an Illumina NovaSeq using 2 x 150 bp paired-end reads. Regarding the original processing steps: Demultiplexing of reads and collapsing into UMI-guided consensus sequences were performed with migec v1.2.7. Using mixcr v2.1.11, the UMI consensuses were aligned to TRA and TRB V and J templates and assembled into clonotypes. Expanded or contracted clonotypes were those called significant by both edgeR and NoisET, with noise models trained on biological replicates. For edgeR calls, a false discovery rate-adjusted p below 0.01 and a log2 fold-change threshold of 1 were applied. As an exploratory analysis of dynamics, max-normalized trajectories of the 1000 most abundant clonotypes were examined with PCA combined with hierarchical clustering. The CD4 or CD8 phenotype of responding clones was assigned using the separately sequenced CD4+ and CD8+ repertoires. TCRdb reprocessed the public reads (quality trimming at Q25 with fastp, clone calling with MiXCR) and kept in-frame beta chains. Each record represents a unique CDR3 protein, reported with the most common genes and DNA among its rows. The V and J calls shown here were made by TCRdb, not taken from the authors' results. The sample contains about 290,000 distinct CDR3 sequences, around a sixth of them found a single time. 22% of the sample is taken by the ten largest.

The sequence links TRBV24-1 to TRBJ2-3, with the D assignment possibly TRBD1 or TRBD2, given 5 matching bases for each. The TCR sequence derives from a man aged 18 to 29 who had mild COVID-19 (a few samples of this study predate the infection). The sample titles of this study are shuffled in the database, so cell type and time point are left out; the donor was told from shared clones. The sample comprised PBMCs or a T cell subset sorted from them (not recorded which). CDR3 protein: CATSDLPGPHHTQYF. The base sequence is TGTGCCACCAGTGATTTGCCGGGACCCCATCATACGCAGTATTTT.